These 10 T cell receptor beta chains came from one sample sequenced in a study of identical twins. TCRdb processed the 5' RACE reads anew with MiXCR; each CDR3 protein has one entry. The table lists under 300,000 distinct CDR3 sequences, around 8.8% of them singletons. This sample also belongs to another study, concerning yellow fever vaccine responses in identical twins.

Sequencing was carried out using CD8+ T cells sorted from blood. The receptors derive from a woman between 18 and 29 years old in good health.

The table lists this clonotype with many counts. The chain uses TRBV12-3 or TRBV12-4 and TRBJ2-7, with a weak D call TRBD2 (7 bases). The CDR3 has 17 residues. Trimming left V 5 bases short and J 3 bases short, with 23 bases between. The DNA of the CDR3 is TGTGCCAGCAGTCTCAGGGGAGGGTACGGTGATTACTACGAGCAGTACTTC. Protein: CASSLRGGYGDYYEQYF.

This clonotype was found a few times. CDR3 DNA: TGTGCCAGCAGCTTAGTTGCGAGAAGCAACTACAATGAGCAGTTCTTC. It encodes CASSLVARSNYNEQFF. The chain employs TRBV7-9 and TRBJ2-1; the D is unclear. V lost 1 base and J 3 bases, leaving 13 bases between the germline ends. Looked up from germline, CDR1 is SEHNR and CDR2 is FQNEAQ (reference sequence). CDR3 size: 16 residues.

This clonotype was found a few times. The J gene is TRBJ2-7, the V gene TRBV14; maybe TRBD2 (6 bases). V gave up 0 bases and J gave up 0 bases, with 18 bases separating them. The CDR3 is made up of 18 amino acids. Germline V gives CDR1 SGHDN, CDR2 FVKESK. CDR3 sequence reads: CASSQDILGGIFSYEQYF. CDR3 nucleotide sequence: TGTGCCAGCAGCCAAGATATCCTAGGCGGGATCTTCTCCTACGAGCAGTACTTC. The whole variable domain, filled in from reference TRBV14 and TRBJ2-7, reads EAGVTQFPSHSVIEKGQTVTLRCDPISGHDNLYWYRRVMGKEIKFLLHFVKESKQDESGMPNNRFLAERTGGTYSTLKVQPAELEDSGVYFCASSQDILGGIFSYEQYFGPGTRLTVT.

This clonotype was detected many times. V usage is TRBV29-1 and J usage is TRBJ2-7, with unresolved D. The CDR3 is 14 residues long. V lost 1 base and J 2 bases, leaving 12 bases between the germline ends. The germline V gene has CDR1 SQVTM and CDR2 ANQGSEA. CDR3 DNA sequence: TGCAGCGTTGAAGCCGCAAAGGAAACCTACGAGCAGTACTTC. As protein: CSVEAAKETYEQYF.

This clonotype was recorded many times. The chain recombines TRBV29-1 with TRBJ2-5, with D hard to call. V lost 0 bases, J lost 1 base, and 9 bases lay in between. This CDR3 region has 14 residues. Germline CDR1 is SQVTM and CDR2 is ANQGSEA. CDR3 sequence: CSVEDGRAQETQYF. The CDR3 nucleotides are TGCAGCGTTGAAGATGGCAGAGCCCAAGAGACCCAGTACTTC. Based on the CDR3 plus reference TRBV29-1 and TRBJ2-5, the full variable domain is SAVISQKPSRDICQRGTSLTIQCQVDSQVTMMFWYRQQPGQSLTLIATANQGSEATYESGFVIDKFPISRPNLTFSTLTVSNMSPEDSSIYLCSVEDGRAQETQYFGPGTRLLVL.

Comments on this clonotype: One end of the junction fails to match germline, which may point to a read error. The V gene is TRBV6-5, the J gene TRBJ2-1; 11 bases fit TRBD1. This CDR3 region has 16 residues. The germline CDR1 and CDR2 sequences are MNHEY and SVGAGI. DNA of the CDR3: TGTACCAGCAGTTACCAGGGACAGGGGGTTGGCAATGAGCAGTTCTTC. Its protein product is CTSSYQGQGVGNEQFF.

This clonotype was seen ten or more times. The rearrangement joins TRBV29-1 to TRBJ2-3, with 7 bases lining up with TRBD1. The germline V gene has CDR1 SQVTM and CDR2 ANQGSEA. The CDR3 runs to 17 residues. After removal of 7 bases from V and 0 bases from J, the junction contained 16 bases not matched to a gene. CDR3 in DNA: TGCAGCGCCACCTTTCCGGGGACAGATACTAGCACAGATACGCAGTATTTT. Its translation: CSATFPGTDTSTDTQYF.

This clonotype came up a few times. A read error may account for a junction end that differs from germline. This chain links TRBV12-3 or TRBV12-4 with TRBJ2-3; D is perhaps TRBD1 (6 bases). The CDR3 covers 13 residues. The CDR3 sequence is CASSAPGHHDRIF. The CDR3 DNA is TGTGCCAGCAGTGCACCCGGCCATCACGACAGGATTTTT.

This clonotype turned up a few times. The chain has TRBV11-1 and TRBJ2-7; D is uncertain. This CDR3 region has 15 residues. The V gene lost 1 base and the J gene lost 0 bases, with 10 bases spanning the gap. CDR1 SGHAT and CDR2 FQDESV come from the germline V gene (reference sequence). CDR3 nucleotides: TGTGCCAGCAGCTTAGACAGTGCCGACTCCTACGAGCAGTACTTC. Its translation is CASSLDSADSYEQYF.

Only a few counts were recorded for this clonotype. The chain recombines TRBV27 with TRBJ2-1; D is uncertain. Germline CDR1 reads MNHEY; CDR2 reads SMNVEV (reference sequence). This CDR3 comprises 15 residues. V was pared by 3 bases and J by 8 bases, with 17 bases between. The DNA of the CDR3 is TGTGCCAGCAGTTTGTGGCAGGAAAAGTTCGATGAGCAGTTCTTC. Translated, it gives CASSLWQEKFDEQFF.